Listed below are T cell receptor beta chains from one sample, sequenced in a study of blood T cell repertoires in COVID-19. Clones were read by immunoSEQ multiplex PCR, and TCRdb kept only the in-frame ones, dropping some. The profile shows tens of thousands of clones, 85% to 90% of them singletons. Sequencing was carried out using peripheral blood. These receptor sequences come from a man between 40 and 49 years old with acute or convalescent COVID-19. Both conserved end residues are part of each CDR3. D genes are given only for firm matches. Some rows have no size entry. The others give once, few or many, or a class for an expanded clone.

CASSIDLQGLEDGYTF TGTGCCAGTAGTATAGACTTACAGGGGCTAGAGGATGGCTACACCTTC TRBJ1-2 TRBV19 TRBD1 -
CASTRVTGNQPQHF TGTGCCAGTACCAGGGTCACGGGCAATCAGCCCCAGCATTTT TRBJ1-5 TRBV19 - -
CASSARGSTEAFF TGTGCCAGCAGTGCGAGAGGGAGCACTGAAGCTTTCTTT TRBJ1-1 TRBV6-4 - few
CASSPERTGNTEAFF TGTGCCAGCAGCCCAGAAAGGACAGGGAACACTGAAGCTTTCTTT TRBJ1-1 TRBV7-9 TRBD1 -
CSVAGNNNQPQHF TGCAGCGTTGCAGGAAATAACAATCAGCCCCAGCATTTT TRBJ1-5 TRBV29-1 - -
CASSLDTSGTDTQYF TGTGCCAGCAGCTTAGACACCTCTGGCACAGATACGCAGTATTTT TRBJ2-3 TRBV11-1 - -
CASSLRQVDVVWYF TGTGCCAGCAGCTTGCGGCAGGTAGATGTCGTGTGGTATTTT TRBJ2-3 TRBV5-5 - -
CSVPQGQGTEAFF TGCAGCGTGCCCCAGGGGCAGGGGACTGAAGCTTTCTTT TRBJ1-1 TRBV29-1 - once
CASSPQGRISYEQYF TGTGCCAGCAGTCCCCAGGGGCGCATCTCCTACGAGCAGTACTTC TRBJ2-7 TRBV27 - -
CASSQERGEVDNEQFF TGTGCCAGCAGCCAAGAGCGAGGGGAGGTAGACAATGAGCAGTTCTTC TRBJ2-1 TRBV3-1/TRBV3-2 - -
CASSSQGGGTEAFF TGTGCCAGCAGCTCTCAAGGGGGGGGGACTGAAGCTTTCTTT TRBJ1-1 TRBV7-2 - -
CASPSVAPLRQRVNTEAFF TGTGCCAGCCCGTCCGTAGCACCCCTAAGACAGCGGGTGAACACTGAAGCTTTCTTT TRBJ1-1 TRBV5-8 - -
CSAQYNEQFF TGCAGTGCTCAATACAATGAGCAGTTCTTC TRBJ2-1 TRBV20-1 - -
CASGQSRDTQYF TGTGCCAGCGGGCAGAGCCGGGATACGCAGTATTTT TRBJ2-3 TRBV2 - -
CASSELRVNNQPQHF TGTGCCAGCAGTGAACTCAGGGTCAACAATCAGCCCCAGCATTTT TRBJ1-5 TRBV6-1 - -
CSVEDGAGGGGYTF TGCAGCGTTGAAGATGGGGCAGGGGGAGGCGGCTACACCTTC TRBJ1-2 TRBV29-1 TRBD1 -